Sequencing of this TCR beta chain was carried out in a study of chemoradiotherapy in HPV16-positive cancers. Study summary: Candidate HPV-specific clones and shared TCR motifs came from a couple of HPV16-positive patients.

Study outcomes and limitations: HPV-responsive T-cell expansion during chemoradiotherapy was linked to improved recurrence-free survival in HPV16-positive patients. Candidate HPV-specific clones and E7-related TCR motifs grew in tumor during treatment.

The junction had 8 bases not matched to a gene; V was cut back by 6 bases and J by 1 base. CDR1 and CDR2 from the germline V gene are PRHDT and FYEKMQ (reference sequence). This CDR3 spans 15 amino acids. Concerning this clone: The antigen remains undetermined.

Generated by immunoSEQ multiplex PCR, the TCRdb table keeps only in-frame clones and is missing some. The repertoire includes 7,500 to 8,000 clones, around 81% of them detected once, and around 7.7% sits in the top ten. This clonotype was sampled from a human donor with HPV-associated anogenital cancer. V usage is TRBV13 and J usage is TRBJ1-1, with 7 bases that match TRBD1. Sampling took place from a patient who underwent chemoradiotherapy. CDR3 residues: CASSLTGAPNTEAFF. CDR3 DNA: TGTGCCAGCAGTTTAACAGGGGCCCCGAACACTGAAGCTTTCTTT.